The entry below gives a single T cell receptor beta chain sequence along with its context. The entry originates in a study of blood T cell repertoires in COVID-19. Overall study context: COVID-19 samples collected from the United States, Italy and Spain covered acute and convalescent phases. The cDNA or gDNA used as material had been derived from T cells, B-cell-depleted T cells, or PBMCs.

With 4 bases clipped from V and 7 bases from J, the junction kept 9 bases outside the gene matches. The CDR3 extends over 16 amino acids. CDR1 and CDR2 (germline): MGHDK, SYGVNS. This table comes from immunoSEQ multiplex PCR, and its TCRdb copy is limited to in-frame clones, with some not included. The sample includes about 160,000 clones, approximately 90% of them seen just once. The clonotype originates from a man aged 18 to 35 with acute or convalescent COVID-19. This chain connects TRBV25-1 to TRBJ1-6; 8 nucleotides agree with TRBD1. Material for sequencing was peripheral blood. CDR3 in DNA: TGTGCCAGCAGTGGAACCGGACAGGGCGAAAATTCACCCCTCCACTTT. This sequence encodes CASSGTGQGENSPLHF.